A selection of T cell receptor beta chains follows, all from one sample in a study of blood T cell repertoires in COVID-19. Clones were sequenced by immunoSEQ multiplex PCR, and TCRdb holds only the in-frame ones, with some missing. The sample carries 200,000 to 300,000 clones, 87% recorded once. The sequenced sample was peripheral blood. These receptors all come from a middle-aged woman who had recovered from COVID-19. The CDR3 runs from the conserved cysteine through the conserved F or W. Fields, in order: CDR3 protein, CDR3 DNA, clone size, V gene, D gene, J gene. The D gene is left open where the match is weak. A row's size may be missing; if present it is once, few, many or a size class.

CASSYSRTYEQYF	TGTGCCAGCAGTTACTCGCGAACCTACGAGCAGTACTTC	.	TRBV6-6	.	TRBJ2-7
CASSLAIASEQFF	TGCGCCAGCAGCTTGGCCATCGCGTCTGAGCAGTTCTTC	.	TRBV5-1	.	TRBJ2-1
CASSYPTGAGLGNQPQHF	TGTGCCAGCAGTTACCCGACAGGGGCCGGTTTGGGCAATCAGCCCCAGCATTTT	.	TRBV6-7	TRBD1	TRBJ1-5
CSVPYSYSRETQYF	TGCAGCGTTCCCTACTCTTACTCGCGGGAGACCCAGTACTTC	.	TRBV29-1	.	TRBJ2-5
CASSYKESTDTQYF	TGCGCCAGCAGCTACAAGGAGAGCACAGATACGCAGTATTTT	.	TRBV5-1	.	TRBJ2-3
CASSFFGSNEKLFF	TGTGCCAGCAGCTTCTTCGGGAGCAATGAAAAACTGTTTTTT	.	TRBV5-4	.	TRBJ1-4
CASSPGTRGYTF	TGTGCCAGCAGTCCCGGGACAAGGGGCTACACCTTC	.	TRBV2	.	TRBJ1-2
CASSPNQGVGEKLFF	TGTGCCAGCTCACCCAACCAGGGGGTAGGAGAAAAACTGTTTTTT	.	TRBV18	TRBD1	TRBJ1-4
CASSLLPDTEAFF	TGTGCCAGCAGCTTATTACCAGACACTGAAGCTTTCTTT	.	TRBV7-2	.	TRBJ1-1
CASSAPGLAYEQYF	TGTGCCAGCAGTGCCCCGGGACTAGCTTACGAGCAGTACTTC	.	TRBV28	TRBD2	TRBJ2-7
CASSQGGAGADTQYF	TGCGCCAGCAGCCAAGGCGGGGCTGGCGCAGATACGCAGTATTTT	.	TRBV4-3	.	TRBJ2-3
CASSLPTSGAYEQYF	TGTGCCAGCTCACTTCCGACTAGCGGGGCCTACGAGCAGTACTTC	once	TRBV18	TRBD2	TRBJ2-7
CATSRDGTRRLEQFF	TGTGCCACCAGCAGAGATGGGACTAGAAGACTTGAGCAGTTCTTC	.	TRBV15	TRBD2	TRBJ2-1
CASRFADGLYGYTF	TGTGCCAGCAGATTTGCTGACGGACTATATGGCTACACCTTC	.	TRBV27	.	TRBJ1-2
CASSLGGADTEAFF	TGTGCCAGCAGCCTAGGGGGAGCGGACACTGAAGCTTTCTTT	.	TRBV2	.	TRBJ1-1
CASSLVSAGNEQYF	TGTGCCAGCAGCTTGGTATCGGCAGGGAATGAGCAGTACTTC	.	TRBV5-4	.	TRBJ2-7
CASSPWPGGGYTF	TGTGCCAGCAGCCCCTGGCCGGGCGGGGGCTACACCTTC	.	TRBV7-8	.	TRBJ1-2
CASSLVQGTPNTYEQYF	TGTGCCAGCAGCTTAGTACAGGGAACTCCAAATACCTACGAGCAGTACTTC	few	TRBV7-9	.	TRBJ2-7
CASSEGGEGNQPQHF	TGTGCCAGCAGTGAAGGAGGGGAGGGCAATCAGCCCCAGCATTTT	.	TRBV25-1	.	TRBJ1-5
CASNFQGAAYEQYF	TGTGCCAGCAACTTCCAGGGGGCGGCCTACGAGCAGTACTTC	.	TRBV2	TRBD1	TRBJ2-7
CASSPDGGGVIHEQYF	TGTGCCAGCAGCCCAGACGGCGGGGGGGTTATCCACGAGCAGTACTTC	.	TRBV7-9	TRBD2	TRBJ2-7
CASSGQYNEQFF	TGTGCCAGCAGTGGACAGTACAATGAGCAGTTCTTC	.	TRBV6-2/TRBV6-3	.	TRBJ2-1
CASSLGRGRISYEQYF	TGTGCCAGCAGCTTGGGTAGAGGTCGGATTTCCTACGAGCAGTACTTC	.	TRBV7-9	.	TRBJ2-7
CASSSDRAESYGYTF	TGTGCCAGCAGTTCGGACAGGGCGGAGAGCTATGGCTACACCTTC	.	TRBV27	TRBD1	TRBJ1-2
CASSIRVNQPQHF	TGTGCCAGTAGTATTCGGGTTAATCAGCCCCAGCATTTT	.	TRBV19	.	TRBJ1-5
CASSKGTGHNSPLHF	TGCGCCAGCAGTAAGGGGACAGGACATAATTCACCCCTCCACTTT	once	TRBV5-1	TRBD1	TRBJ1-6
CASSPVQESTLHF	TGCGCCAGCAGCCCTGTACAGGAGTCCACCCTCCACTTT	.	TRBV5-1	.	TRBJ1-6
CATSDPSGGARIYNEQFF	TGTGCCACCAGTGACCCCTCGGGGGGGGCTCGGATATACAATGAGCAGTTCTTC	.	TRBV24-1	TRBD2	TRBJ2-1
CASSTGDSSSYEQYF	TGTGCCAGCAGCACGGGGGACAGTAGCTCCTACGAGCAGTACTTC	.	TRBV9	.	TRBJ2-7
CASSQVGLMDRMNTEAFF	TGTGCCAGCAGCCAAGTGGGTTTGATGGACAGGATGAACACTGAAGCTTTCTTT	many	TRBV4-2	TRBD1	TRBJ1-1
CASSQVISGYEGAKNIQYF	TGCGCCAGCAGCCAAGTCATTAGCGGGTACGAAGGGGCCAAAAACATTCAGTACTTC	.	TRBV4-1	TRBD2	TRBJ2-4
CASSPPDSLRANYGYTF	TGTGCCAGCAGCCCTCCTGACAGCCTCAGGGCTAACTATGGCTACACCTTC	.	TRBV5-6	.	TRBJ1-2
CASSWTGTGIYEQFF	TGCGCCAGCAGCTGGACCGGGACAGGGATCTATGAGCAGTTCTTC	once	TRBV5-1	TRBD1	TRBJ2-1